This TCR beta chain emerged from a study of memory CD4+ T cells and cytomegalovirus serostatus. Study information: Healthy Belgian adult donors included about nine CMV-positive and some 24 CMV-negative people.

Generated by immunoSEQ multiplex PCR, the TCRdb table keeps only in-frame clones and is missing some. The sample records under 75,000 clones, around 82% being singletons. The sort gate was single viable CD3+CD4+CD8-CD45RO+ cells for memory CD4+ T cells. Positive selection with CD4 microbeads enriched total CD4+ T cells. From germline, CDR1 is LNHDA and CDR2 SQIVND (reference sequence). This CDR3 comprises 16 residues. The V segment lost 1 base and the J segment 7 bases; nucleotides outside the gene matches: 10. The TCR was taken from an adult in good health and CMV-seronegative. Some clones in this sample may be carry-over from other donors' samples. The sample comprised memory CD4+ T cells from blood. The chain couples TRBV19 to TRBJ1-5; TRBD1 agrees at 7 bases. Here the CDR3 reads CASSIGEGALGQPQHF. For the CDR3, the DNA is TGTGCCAGTAGTATAGGGGAGGGGGCGTTGGGGCAGCCCCAGCATTTT.